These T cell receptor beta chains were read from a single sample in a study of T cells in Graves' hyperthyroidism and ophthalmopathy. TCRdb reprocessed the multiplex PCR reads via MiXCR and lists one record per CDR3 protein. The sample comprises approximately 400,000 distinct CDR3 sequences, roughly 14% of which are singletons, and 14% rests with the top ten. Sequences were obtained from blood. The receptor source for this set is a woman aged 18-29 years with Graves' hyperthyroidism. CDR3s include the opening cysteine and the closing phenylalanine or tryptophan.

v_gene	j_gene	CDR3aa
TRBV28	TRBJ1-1	CASILPGSPEAFF
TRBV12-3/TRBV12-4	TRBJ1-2	CASSPAGTPYGYTF
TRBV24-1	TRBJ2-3	CATSDIQNTDTQYF
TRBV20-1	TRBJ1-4	CSAGRINEKLFF
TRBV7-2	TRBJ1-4	CASSLGGPGQEEKLFF
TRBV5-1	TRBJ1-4	CASSLGVNEKLFF
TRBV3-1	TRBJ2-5	CASSLDRGIDPKARETQYF
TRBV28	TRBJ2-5	CASSFASGNQETQYF
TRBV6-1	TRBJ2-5	CASSFSVPRETQYF
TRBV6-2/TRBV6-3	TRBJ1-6	CASSYSGTGNSPLHF
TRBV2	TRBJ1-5	CASMGEFQPQHF
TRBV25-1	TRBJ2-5	CASSELGAGEPAQYF
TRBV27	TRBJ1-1	CASSLAENTEAFF
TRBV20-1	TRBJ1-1	CSVPGSIGGLTEAFF
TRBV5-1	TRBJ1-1	CASSYGGPNTEAFF
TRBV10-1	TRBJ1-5	CASGPGQLEWGNQPQHF
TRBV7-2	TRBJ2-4	CASSDHRLAKNIQYF
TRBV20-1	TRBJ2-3	CSARPRVDLTDTQYF
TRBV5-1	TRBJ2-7	CASSPGQVNEQYF
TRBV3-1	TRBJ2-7	CASSLRSTRDEQYF
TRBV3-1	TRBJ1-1	CASSSGQGMVKAFF
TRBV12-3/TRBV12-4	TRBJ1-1	CASSLRGARYTEAFF
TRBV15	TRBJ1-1	CATSPEMNTEAFF
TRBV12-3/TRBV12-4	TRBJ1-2	CASSFGTPNYGYTF
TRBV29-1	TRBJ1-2	CSVGTRGRGYGYTF
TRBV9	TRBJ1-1	CASSVIGGRAQEAFF